This entry lists 9 T cell receptor beta chains sequenced from one sample in a study of vaccination and CD4 T cells after COVID-19. What these receptors recognize is not known. The time point denotes: late sampling 161 to 241 days after vaccination in three convalescent patients. The treatment here: roughly nine-day PBMC culture with coronavirus spike peptide pools or control peptides (ViraFEST assay). An Oncomine TCR Beta short-read assay was used to sequence the DNA from cultured CD4+ T cells. TCRdb used MiXCR to reprocess the PCR reads, holding one entry per CDR3 protein. This sample has under 30,000 distinct CDR3 sequences, with roughly 46% found just once. Here the sequenced sample was CD4+ T cells from blood, cultured in vitro, taken about 7 months after SARS-CoV-2 vaccination. These receptors all stem from a human donor who had recovered from COVID-19.

In this sample, this clonotype turned up once. The CDR3 reads CASSPTSYEQYF. CDR3 bases: TGTGCCAGCAGCCCTACAAGCTACGAGCAGTACTTC. The rearrangement links TRBV28 to TRBJ2-7; D uncertain. Trimming pared 6 bases from V and 3 bases from J, leaving 9 bases between. Germline CDR1 is MDHEN and CDR2 is SYDVKM. The CDR3 length is 12 residues.

CDR3 in amino acids: CSARDRQQGGRTEAFF. In nucleotides, the CDR3 is TGCAGTGCTAGAGATCGTCAACAAGGAGGGCGTACTGAAGCTTTCTTT. The chain links TRBV20-1 to TRBJ1-1, with D unclear. CDR1 and CDR2 from the germline V gene are DFQATT and SNEGSKA (reference sequence). The germline V and J ends were trimmed by 0 bases and 5 bases, with 19 bases remaining between them. This CDR3 is 16 amino acids long.

This clonotype was seen a handful of times. The chain employs TRBV20-1 and TRBJ2-5, with TRBD2 as a possible D gene (5 bases). The CDR3 sequence is 12 residues long. Per the germline V gene, CDR1 is DFQATT and CDR2 is SNEGSKA (reference sequence). Trimming pared 5 bases from V and 5 bases from J, leaving 12 bases between. The chain's CDR3 is CSAVLVVETQYF. The CDR3 nucleotides are TGCAGTGCTGTACTAGTGGTGGAGACCCAGTACTTC.

This chain joins TRBV7-9 and TRBJ2-1; maybe TRBD1 (5 bases). Between the trimmed V and J ends, which lost 5 bases and 7 bases, there was a span of 9 bases. The V gene's germline CDR1 is SEHNR and CDR2 FQNEAQ (reference sequence). The CDR3 is made up of 12 amino acids. In DNA, the CDR3 is TGTGCCAGCAGCAGGGGTACGAATGAGCAGTTCTTC. Protein: CASSRGTNEQFF.

The chain is built from TRBV28 and TRBJ1-2; a possible D gene is TRBD1 (5 bases). CDR1 is MDHEN, CDR2 SYDVKM, per germline. Trimming cost V 5 bases and J 3 bases, with 16 bases left between them. This CDR3 region has 15 residues. The CDR3 is CASSPGLKDYYGYTF. The CDR3 DNA is TGTGCCAGCAGTCCGGGGCTTAAAGATTACTATGGCTACACCTTC.

The CDR3 DNA reads as TGTGCCAGCAGACCCGAGCAGGGTCGGGCTTCCCCGTCTGGGGCCAACGTCCTGACTTTC. This sequence encodes CASRPEQGRASPSGANVLTF. This chain joins TRBV6-1 and TRBJ2-6, with D possibly being TRBD1 (5 bases). This CDR3 region has 20 residues. The germline gives CDR1 MNHNS, CDR2 SASEGT. Trimming removed 6 bases at V and 1 base at J, with 25 bases between.

CDR3 bases: TGTGCCAGCAGCTATAAGACAGGGTCCTACGAGCAGTACTTC. Its translation: CASSYKTGSYEQYF. This rearrangement joins TRBV5-4 to TRBJ2-7; 7 bases fit TRBD1. The V segment lost 3 bases and the J segment 1 base; nucleotides outside the gene matches: 4. The CDR3 sequence is 14 residues long. CDR1 and CDR2 (germline): SGHNT, YYREEE (reference sequence).

The chain combines TRBV28 with TRBJ1-5, with 7 positions matching TRBD1. Trimming removed 1 base from V and 4 bases from J; junction bases left unmatched: 7. Germline lookup yields CDR1 MDHEN and CDR2 SYDVKM. This CDR3 spans 16 amino acids. The CDR3 spells CASSLFFRGANQPQHF. The CDR3 bases are TGTGCCAGCAGTTTATTTTTCAGGGGGGCAAATCAGCCCCAGCATTTT.

The rearrangement uses TRBV2 and TRBJ2-5, with TRBD1 matching over 12 bases. Germline V CDR1 and CDR2: SNHLY, FYNNEI. J gave up 1 base and V 5 bases, and 11 bases lay outside the gene matches. The CDR3 has 18 residues. CDR3 amino acids: CASSPGQGAGLGQETQYF. Here the CDR3 DNA reads TGTGCCAGCAGTCCGGGACAGGGGGCCGGGTTGGGCCAAGAGACCCAGTACTTC.